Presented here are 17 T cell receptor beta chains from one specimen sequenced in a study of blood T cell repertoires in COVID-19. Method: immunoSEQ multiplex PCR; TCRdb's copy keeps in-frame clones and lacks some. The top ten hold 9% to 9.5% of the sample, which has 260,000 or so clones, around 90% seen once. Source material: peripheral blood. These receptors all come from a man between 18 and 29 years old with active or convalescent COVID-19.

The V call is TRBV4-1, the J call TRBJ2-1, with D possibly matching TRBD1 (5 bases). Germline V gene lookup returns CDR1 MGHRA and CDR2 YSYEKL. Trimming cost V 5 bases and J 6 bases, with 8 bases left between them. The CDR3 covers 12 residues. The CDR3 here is CASSTQANEQFF. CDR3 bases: TGCGCCAGCAGCACACAGGCCAATGAGCAGTTCTTC.

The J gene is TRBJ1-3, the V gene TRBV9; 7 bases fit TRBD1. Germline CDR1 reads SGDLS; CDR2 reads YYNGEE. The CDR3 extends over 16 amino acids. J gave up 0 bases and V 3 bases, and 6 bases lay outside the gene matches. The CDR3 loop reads CASSAPTGPSGNTIYF. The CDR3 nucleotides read TGTGCCAGCAGCGCTCCGACAGGGCCCTCTGGAAACACCATATATTTT.

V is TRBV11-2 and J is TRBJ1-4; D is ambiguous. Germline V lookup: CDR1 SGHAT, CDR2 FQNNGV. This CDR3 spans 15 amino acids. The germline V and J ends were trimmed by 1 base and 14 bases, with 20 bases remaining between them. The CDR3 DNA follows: TGTGCCAGCAGCTTAGCCGGCGTGGAGTTGGAGGCCCTGTTTTTT. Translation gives CASSLAGVELEALFF.

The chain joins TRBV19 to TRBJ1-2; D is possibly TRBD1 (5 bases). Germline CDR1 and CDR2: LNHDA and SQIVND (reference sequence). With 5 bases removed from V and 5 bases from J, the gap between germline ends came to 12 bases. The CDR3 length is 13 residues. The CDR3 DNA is TGTGCCAGTAGTCCGGGTAAGGGGTATGGCTACACCTTC. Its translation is CASSPGKGYGYTF.

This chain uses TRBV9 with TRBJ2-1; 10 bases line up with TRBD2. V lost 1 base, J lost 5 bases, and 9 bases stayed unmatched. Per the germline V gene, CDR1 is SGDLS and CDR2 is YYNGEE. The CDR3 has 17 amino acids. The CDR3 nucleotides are TGTGCCAGCAGCGTATACGCTAGCGGGGGAAGGGACAATGAGCAGTTCTTC. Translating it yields CASSVYASGGRDNEQFF.

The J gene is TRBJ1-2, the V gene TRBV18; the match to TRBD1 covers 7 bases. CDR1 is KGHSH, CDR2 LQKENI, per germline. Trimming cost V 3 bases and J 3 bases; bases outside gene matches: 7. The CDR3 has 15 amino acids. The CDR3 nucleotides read TGTGCCAGCTCACCGCAGGGGGACTTTGACTATGGCTACACCTTC. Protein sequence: CASSPQGDFDYGYTF.

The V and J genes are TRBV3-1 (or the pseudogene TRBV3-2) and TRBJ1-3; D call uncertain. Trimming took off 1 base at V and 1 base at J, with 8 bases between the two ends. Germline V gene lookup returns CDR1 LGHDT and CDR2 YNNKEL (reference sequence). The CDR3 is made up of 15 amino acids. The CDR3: CASSQVSGSGNTIYF. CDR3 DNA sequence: TGTGCCAGCAGCCAAGTCTCAGGTTCTGGAAACACCATATATTTT.

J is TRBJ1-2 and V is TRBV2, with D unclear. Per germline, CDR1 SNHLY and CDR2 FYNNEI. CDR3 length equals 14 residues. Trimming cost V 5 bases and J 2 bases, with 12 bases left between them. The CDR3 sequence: CASSLPGANYGYTF. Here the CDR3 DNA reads TGTGCCAGCAGTTTACCGGGAGCCAACTATGGCTACACCTTC.

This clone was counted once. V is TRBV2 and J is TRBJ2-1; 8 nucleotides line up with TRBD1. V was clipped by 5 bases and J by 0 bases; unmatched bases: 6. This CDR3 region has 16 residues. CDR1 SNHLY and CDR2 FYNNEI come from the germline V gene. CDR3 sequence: CASSRDRSSSYNEQFF. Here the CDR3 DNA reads TGTGCCAGCAGTCGGGACAGGTCGAGCTCCTACAATGAGCAGTTCTTC.

The CDR3 nucleotides read TGTGCCAGCAGGACGAACAGGGGGCCCCACACTGAAGCTTTCTTT. Translation: CASRTNRGPHTEAFF. The chain couples TRBV6-6 to TRBJ1-1, with TRBD1 identical over 9 bases. The CDR3 totals 15 residues. The ends lost 6 bases at V and 3 bases at J; junction bases unmatched: 8. Per germline, CDR1 MNHNY and CDR2 SVGAGI (reference sequence).

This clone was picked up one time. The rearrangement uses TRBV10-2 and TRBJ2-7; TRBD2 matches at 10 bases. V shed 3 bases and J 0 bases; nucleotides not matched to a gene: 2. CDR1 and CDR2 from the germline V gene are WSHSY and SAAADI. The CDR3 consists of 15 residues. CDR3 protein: CASSDQRGGSYEQYF. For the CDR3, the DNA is TGCGCCAGCAGTGATCAGCGGGGGGGCTCCTACGAGCAGTACTTC.

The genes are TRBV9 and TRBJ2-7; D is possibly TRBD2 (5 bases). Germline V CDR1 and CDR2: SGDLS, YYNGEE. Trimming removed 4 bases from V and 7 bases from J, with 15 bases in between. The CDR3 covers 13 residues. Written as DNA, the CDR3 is TGTGCCAGCAGCCCCCAGACTACTCGGGAGCAGTACTTC. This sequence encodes CASSPQTTREQYF.

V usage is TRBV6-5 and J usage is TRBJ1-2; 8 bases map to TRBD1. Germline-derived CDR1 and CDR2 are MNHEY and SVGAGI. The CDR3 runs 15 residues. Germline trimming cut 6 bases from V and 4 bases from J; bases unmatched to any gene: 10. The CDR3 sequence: CASSNGQGGIYGYTF. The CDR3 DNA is TGTGCCAGCAGCAACGGACAGGGAGGTATCTATGGCTACACCTTC.

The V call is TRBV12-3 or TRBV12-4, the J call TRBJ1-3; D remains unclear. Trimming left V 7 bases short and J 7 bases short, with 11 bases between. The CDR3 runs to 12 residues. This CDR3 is CASNSVGNTIYF. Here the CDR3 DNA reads TGTGCCAGCAATTCGGTGGGCAACACCATATATTTT.

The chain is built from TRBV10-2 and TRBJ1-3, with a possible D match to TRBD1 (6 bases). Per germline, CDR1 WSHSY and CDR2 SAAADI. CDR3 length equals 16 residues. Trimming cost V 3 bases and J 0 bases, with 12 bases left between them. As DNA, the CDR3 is TGCGCCAGCAGTGACCTGACAGGTCACTCTGGAAACACCATATATTTT. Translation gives CASSDLTGHSGNTIYF.

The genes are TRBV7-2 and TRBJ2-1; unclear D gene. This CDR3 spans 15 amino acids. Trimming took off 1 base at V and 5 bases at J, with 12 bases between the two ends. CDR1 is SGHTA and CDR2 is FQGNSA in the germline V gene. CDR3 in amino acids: CASSLDILIHNEQFF. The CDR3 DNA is TGTGCCAGCAGCTTAGACATATTGATACACAATGAGCAGTTCTTC.

The CDR3 spells CSGLAGETQYF. The CDR3 coding sequence is TGCAGTGGACTAGCGGGAGAGACCCAGTACTTC. The chain carries TRBV20-1 and TRBJ2-5, with 10 nucleotides matching TRBD2. After removal of 7 bases from V and 4 bases from J, the junction contained 0 bases not matched to a gene. The CDR3 runs 11 residues. CDR1 and CDR2 (germline): DFQATT, SNEGSKA (reference sequence).